This TCR beta chain is from a study of cytomegalovirus exposure and HLA in healthy donors. This clone was counted between two and nine times. This PCR relied on a set of 60 Vbeta primers and 13 Jbeta primers. Method: immunoSEQ multiplex PCR; TCRdb's copy keeps in-frame clones and lacks some. The table shows under 300,000 clones, with roughly 91% occurring only once. The CDR3 has 15 amino acids. From germline, CDR1 is LNHDA and CDR2 SQIVND (reference sequence). V lost 5 bases, J lost 5 bases, and 7 bases stayed unmatched. This clonotype was obtained from a girl aged 2-10 years in good health and CMV-seronegative. The chain uses TRBV19 and TRBJ1-5; 9 nucleotides line up with TRBD1. The sample taken for sequencing was PBMCs. CDR3 sequence (DNA): TGTGCCAGTAGTTTCGAGGACAGGGGCCATCAGCCCCAGCATTTT. Amino acid sequence: CASSFEDRGHQPQHF.